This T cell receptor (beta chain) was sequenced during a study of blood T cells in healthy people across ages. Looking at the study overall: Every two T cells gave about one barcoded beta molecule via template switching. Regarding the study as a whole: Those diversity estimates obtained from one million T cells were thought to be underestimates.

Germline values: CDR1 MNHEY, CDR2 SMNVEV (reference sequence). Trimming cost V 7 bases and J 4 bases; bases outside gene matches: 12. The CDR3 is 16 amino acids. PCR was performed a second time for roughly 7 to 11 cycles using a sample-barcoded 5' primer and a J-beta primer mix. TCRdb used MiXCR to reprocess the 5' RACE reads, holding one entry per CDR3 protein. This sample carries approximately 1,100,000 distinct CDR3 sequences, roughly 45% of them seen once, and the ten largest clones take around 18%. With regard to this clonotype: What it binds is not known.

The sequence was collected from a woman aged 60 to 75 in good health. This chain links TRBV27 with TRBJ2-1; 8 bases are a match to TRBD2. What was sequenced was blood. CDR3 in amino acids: CASIPKLGLEYNEQFF. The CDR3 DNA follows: TGTGCCAGCATACCGAAATTGGGACTAGAGTACAATGAGCAGTTCTTC.